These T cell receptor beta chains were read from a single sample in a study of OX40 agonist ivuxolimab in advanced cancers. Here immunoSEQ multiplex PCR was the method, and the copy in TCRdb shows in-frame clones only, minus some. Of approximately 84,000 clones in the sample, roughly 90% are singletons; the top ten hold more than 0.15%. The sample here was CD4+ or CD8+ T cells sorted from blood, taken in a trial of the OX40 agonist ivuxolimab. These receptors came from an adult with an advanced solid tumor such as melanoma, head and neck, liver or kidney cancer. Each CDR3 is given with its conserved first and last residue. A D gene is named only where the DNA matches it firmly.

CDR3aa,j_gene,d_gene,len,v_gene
CASSSPGQRLYF,TRBJ2-7,TRBD1,12,TRBV13
CASSLGTDPRLPQHF,TRBJ1-5,TRBD1,15,TRBV7-8
CASSWPLSTDTQYF,TRBJ2-3,-,14,TRBV11-2
CASSPLRHLRDYGYTF,TRBJ1-2,-,16,TRBV5-1
CASSFQGDGTGELFF,TRBJ2-2,-,15,TRBV5-1
CASQLAGSGANVLTF,TRBJ2-6,TRBD2,15,TRBV19
CASSYGGGALETQYF,TRBJ2-5,TRBD2,15,TRBV7-7
CASSESSDPIPSYEQYF,TRBJ2-7,-,17,TRBV2
CATGLERSTDTQYF,TRBJ2-3,-,14,TRBV6-5
CASSAGRENTEAFF,TRBJ1-1,-,14,TRBV7-9
CASSGSGQPNTEAFF,TRBJ1-1,TRBD1,15,TRBV19
CASRHAGSNYGYTF,TRBJ1-2,-,14,TRBV19
CASSLRGDEQYF,TRBJ2-7,-,12,TRBV19
CAISGGPGETQYF,TRBJ2-5,-,13,TRBV10-3
CASSTGQLLGRNTEAFF,TRBJ1-1,-,17,TRBV5-1
CASRPQGVSGEQYF,TRBJ2-7,-,14,TRBV27
CASTETVMNTEAFF,TRBJ1-1,-,14,TRBV6-1
CASSPNGEGSQPQHF,TRBJ1-5,-,15,TRBV9
CASSSQGGTEAFF,TRBJ1-1,-,13,TRBV7-3
CASRGYFGANYGYTF,TRBJ1-2,-,15,TRBV6-1
CASSAQSSYEQYF,TRBJ2-7,-,13,TRBV9
CASSDRRSGNTIYF,TRBJ1-3,-,14,TRBV6-1
CASSGGITVSPLHF,TRBJ1-6,-,14,TRBV2
CASNSGSRNEQFF,TRBJ2-1,-,13,TRBV9
CASSLLGVGTRKYTGELFF,TRBJ2-2,TRBD2,19,TRBV27
CATSSLDRGYSQPQHF,TRBJ1-5,TRBD1,16,TRBV15
CTSPGYGYTF,TRBJ1-2,-,10,TRBV1
CASSSSGTSFSYEQYF,TRBJ2-7,TRBD2,16,TRBV28
CASSVRGREQYF,TRBJ2-7,-,12,TRBV19
CASSSLGNTVYF,TRBJ1-3,-,12,TRBV28
CASSVDTGNTIYF,TRBJ1-3,-,13,TRBV9
CASSTRQGLSTDTQYF,TRBJ2-3,TRBD1,16,TRBV19
CASSVLAASSYNEQFF,TRBJ2-1,-,16,TRBV9
CASSLMEGYEQYF,TRBJ2-7,-,13,TRBV7-2
CASSPHLQDYEQYF,TRBJ2-7,-,14,TRBV6-5
CASSHSGGFTQYF,TRBJ2-3,TRBD2,13,TRBV2
CASSVGSGGAYTGELFF,TRBJ2-2,TRBD2,17,TRBV9